This entry lists 31 T cell receptor beta chains sequenced from one sample in a study of beta chain features in type 1 diabetes listed by TCRdb under 2018. The method behind the library was the immunoSEQ multiplex PCR assay. The entire isolated RNA was reverse transcribed using the High Capacity cDNA Reverse Transcription Kit, and thus expressed TCRB transcripts were sequenced. Not all clones reach the TCRdb copy of this immuneACCESS table, which keeps in-frame sequences only. Checked studies attribute under half of the gap to unresolved V genes and leave the rest unexplained. This sample gives about 370,000 clones in total; about 14% of them show up just once. Of the sample, about 0.02% falls within the top ten clones. Sequenced sample: naive CD4+ T cells from blood. The meaning of the sample's cell subset or site label: true naive CD4+ T cells. The source of these receptors is a woman in her late teens or twenties in good health.

Only a few counts were recorded for this clone. V is TRBV30 and J is TRBJ2-2, with 9 bases matching TRBD2. V lost 2 bases, J lost 1 base, and 5 bases stayed unmatched. This CDR3 spans 16 amino acids. CDR1 and CDR2 from the germline V gene are GTSNPN and SVGIG (reference sequence). The CDR3 protein is CAWSRRSGRNTGELFF. Here the CDR3 DNA reads TGTGCCTGGAGTCGCCGTAGCGGGAGGAACACCGGGGAGCTGTTTTTT. The entire variable domain, with the rest obtained from reference TRBV30 and TRBJ2-2, is as follows: SQTIHQWPATLVQPVGSPLSLECTVEGTSNPNLYWYRQAAGRGLQLLFYSVGIGQISSEVPQNLSASRPQDRQFILSSKKLLLSDSGFYLCAWSRRSGRNTGELFFGEGSRLTVL.

The genes are TRBV7-2 and TRBJ2-5; D might be TRBD2 (6 bases). CDR3 size: 14 residues. Trimming removed 4 bases from V and 1 base from J, with 10 bases in between. Germline CDR1 is SGHTA and CDR2 is FQGNSA. The CDR3 nucleotides read TGTGCCAGCAGCTCGACTAGGTCCCAAGAGACCCAGTACTTC. Residues: CASSSTRSQETQYF.

This clone was counted between two and nine times. The rearrangement joins TRBV7-2 to TRBJ1-5; tentatively, D is TRBD1 (5 bases). Germline V CDR1 and CDR2: SGHTA, FQGNSA. The CDR3 extends over 12 amino acids. V was cut by 5 bases and J by 7 bases, with 9 bases left in between. The CDR3 nucleotides are TGTGCCAGCAGCGAGCAGGGCCAGCCCCAGCATTTT. This sequence encodes CASSEQGQPQHF. The full variable domain, completed using reference TRBV7-2 and TRBJ1-5, is GAGVSQSPSNKVTEKGKDVELRCDPISGHTALYWYRQSLGQGLEFLIYFQGNSAPDKSGLPSDRFSAERTGGSVSTLTIQRTQQEDSAVYLCASSEQGQPQHFGDGTRLSIL.

This clone was counted only a few times. This sequence joins TRBV4-3 and TRBJ2-2; D may be TRBD2 (6 bases). CDR1 and CDR2 (germline): LGHNA, YSLEER. This CDR3 contains 17 residues. V was cut by 2 bases and J by 3 bases, with 16 bases left in between. CDR3 sequence: CASSQPLGWGDTGELFF. The CDR3 region has the DNA TGCGCCAGCAGCCAACCCCTCGGGTGGGGGGACACCGGGGAGCTGTTTTTT.

The sample holds a few counts of this clone. J is TRBJ2-7 and V is TRBV7-8; tentatively, D is TRBD2 (5 bases). The CDR3 covers 14 residues. Germline V lookup: CDR1 SGHVS, CDR2 FQNEAQ. Trimming stripped 4 bases from V and 0 bases from J, with 10 bases between. CDR3 loop: CASSYERSSYEQYF. In DNA, the CDR3 is TGTGCCAGCAGCTACGAGCGGAGCTCCTACGAGCAGTACTTC.

This clone showed up just a few times. This rearrangement joins TRBV6-1 to TRBJ2-1; 10 bases are a match to TRBD2. Germline V gives CDR1 MNHNS, CDR2 SASEGT. J gave up 4 bases and V 8 bases, and 8 bases lay outside the gene matches. The CDR3 loop spans 15 amino acids. The CDR3, as DNA: TGTGCCAGCCGTGGAGAACTAGCGGGATACAATGAGCAGTTCTTC. Translating gives CASRGELAGYNEQFF.

This clone was observed a handful of times. The V and J genes are TRBV28 and TRBJ2-5, with D maybe TRBD2 (5 bases). Trimming stripped 3 bases from V and 5 bases from J, with 16 bases between. The length of the CDR3 is 15 residues. Germline V gives CDR1 MDHEN, CDR2 SYDVKM. The CDR3 loop reads CASSFGSAITETQYF. CDR3 DNA sequence: TGTGCCAGCAGTTTTGGGAGCGCGATAACGGAGACCCAGTACTTC.

Only a few counts were recorded for this clone. This chain joins TRBV5-1 and TRBJ2-6, with D unclear. Trimming removed 0 bases at V and 4 bases at J, with 5 bases between. The CDR3 covers 14 residues. The V gene's germline CDR1 is SGHRS and CDR2 YFSETQ. The CDR3 sequence: CASSLGGGANVLTF. CDR3 in DNA: TGCGCCAGCAGCTTGGGAGGCGGGGCCAACGTCCTGACTTTC.

V and J are TRBV6-5 and TRBJ1-1; D is perhaps TRBD1 (5 bases). This CDR3 has 14 residues. The V gene lost 5 bases and the J gene lost 6 bases, with 16 bases spanning the gap. Germline lookup yields CDR1 MNHEY and CDR2 SVGAGI. The CDR3 sequence: CASSPQGTLAEAFF. CDR3 DNA: TGTGCCAGCAGTCCACAAGGGACTCTGGCTGAAGCTTTCTTT.

This clone was counted a few times. This chain connects TRBV5-1 to TRBJ1-1; D is unresolved. Trimming left V 5 bases short and J 6 bases short, with 11 bases between. The CDR3 is 12 amino acids. In germline, CDR1 is SGHRS, CDR2 YFSETQ. CDR3 bases: TGCGCCAGCAGTCCCGAGGGAGCTGAAGCTTTCTTT. Translating gives CASSPEGAEAFF.

This clone was counted between two and nine times. Other DNA sequences in the sample encode the same CDR3. The rearrangement links TRBV7-3 to TRBJ2-5; no clear D. The V end lost 5 bases, the J end lost 5 bases, and 9 bases lay between the germline ends. This CDR3 spans 12 amino acids. The germline V gene encodes CDR1 SGHTA and CDR2 FQGTGA. DNA for the CDR3: TGTGCCAGCAGCCGCGCCGGTGAGACCCAGTACTTC. Its protein is CASSRAGETQYF.

Here the CDR3 reads CASSTRTSVVHEQFF. CDR3 bases: TGTGCCAGTAGTACCAGGACTAGCGTGGTTCATGAGCAGTTCTTC. V is TRBV19 and J is TRBJ2-1; 9 bases fit TRBD2. The V segment lost 4 bases and the J segment 8 bases; nucleotides outside the gene matches: 9. The CDR3 is 15 amino acids. CDR1 LNHDA and CDR2 SQIVND come from the germline V gene (reference sequence).

The table lists this clone with a few counts. This CDR3 is CASSLLGSNEQYF. The CDR3 nucleotides read TGTGCCAGCAGCTTGCTAGGGAGCAACGAGCAGTACTTC. The chain employs TRBV5-6 and TRBJ2-7; a weak D match, TRBD2 (5 bases). The germline V gene has CDR1 SGHDT and CDR2 YYEEEE. Trimming shortened V by 1 base and J by 5 bases, and 10 bases separated the two germline ends. The CDR3 runs 13 residues.

This clone has only a few counts. This chain's CDR3 is CSAHGRGNTEAFF. The CDR3 region has the DNA TGCAGCGCCCATGGACGGGGGAACACTGAAGCTTTCTTT. The V gene is TRBV29-1, the J gene TRBJ1-1; D uncertain. The CDR3 spans 13 residues. V was pared by 7 bases and J by 1 base, with 13 bases between. From germline, CDR1 is SQVTM and CDR2 ANQGSEA.

This chain joins TRBV14 and TRBJ2-3; D gene ambiguous. This CDR3 has 12 amino acids. Germline lookup yields CDR1 SGHDN and CDR2 FVKESK. The V end was cut by 5 bases, the J end by 2 bases, with 5 bases between. CDR3 in DNA: TGTGCCAGCAGCGACTCCACAGATACGCAGTATTTT. It yields the protein CASSDSTDTQYF.

As for this clone: Other nucleotide sequences from this sample produce the same CDR3. The chain employs TRBV30 and TRBJ2-5; 7 bases agree with TRBD1. J gave up 1 base and V 2 bases, and 1 base lay outside the gene matches. The germline CDR1 and CDR2 sequences are GTSNPN and SVGIG (reference sequence). This CDR3 comprises 13 residues. The CDR3 protein is CAWSRQGQETQYF. The CDR3 DNA reads as TGTGCCTGGAGTCGACAGGGCCAAGAGACCCAGTACTTC.

This clone occurred a few times. The V and J genes are TRBV25-1 and TRBJ1-2, with TRBD1 identical over 10 bases. Losses at the gene ends were 6 bases for V and 7 bases for J; bases not matched to a gene: 5. The CDR3 has 13 amino acids. Germline lookup yields CDR1 MGHDK and CDR2 SYGVNS. CDR3 sequence reads: CASRGTGVGGYTF. The CDR3 DNA follows: TGTGCCAGCAGGGGGACAGGGGTCGGTGGCTACACCTTC.

This clone has just a few counts. Additional DNA sequences in this sample encode the identical CDR3. This chain joins TRBV19 and TRBJ2-3, with D tentatively TRBD1 (6 bases). The CDR3 runs 14 residues. Germline V CDR1 and CDR2: LNHDA, SQIVND (reference sequence). Trimming removed 1 base at V and 1 base at J, with 6 bases between. DNA of the CDR3: TGTGCCAGTAGTATAGGACAGGGCACAGATACGCAGTATTTT. Translated, it gives CASSIGQGTDTQYF.

The chain employs TRBV18 and TRBJ1-1, with TRBD1 matching over 8 bases. V gave up 2 bases and J gave up 1 base; unmatched junction bases: 9. The CDR3 totals 17 residues. Germline CDR1 and CDR2: KGHSH and LQKENI. CDR3 nucleotide sequence: TGTGCCAGCTCACCAACTTCGAGGACAGGGTCGAACACTGAAGCTTTCTTT. Translating it yields CASSPTSRTGSNTEAFF.

The chain couples TRBV5-1 to TRBJ2-7, with TRBD1 matching over 10 bases. CDR3 size: 15 residues. Germline V gene sequence: CDR1 SGHRS, CDR2 YFSETQ. V dropped 4 bases and J dropped 1; count of bases not matched to a gene: 5. CDR3 in amino acids: CASSAGDRGSYEQYF. CDR3 DNA: TGCGCCAGCAGCGCGGGGGACAGGGGTTCCTACGAGCAGTACTTC.

The chain is built from TRBV5-5 and TRBJ2-3, with TRBD2 identical over 14 bases. CDR1 and CDR2 from the germline V gene are SGHKS and YYEKEE (reference sequence). The CDR3 contains 17 residues. Losses at the gene ends were 4 bases for V and 4 bases for J; bases not matched to a gene: 8. This CDR3 is CASSPGLAGGLSDTQYF. In DNA form, the CDR3 reads TGTGCCAGCAGCCCTGGACTAGCGGGAGGCCTTTCAGATACGCAGTATTTT.

This clone has just a few counts. The gene calls are TRBV18 and TRBJ2-2; D might be TRBD2 (6 bases). V lost 4 bases, J lost 1 base, and 10 bases lay in between. CDR3 length: 15 residues. Germline loops: CDR1 KGHSH, CDR2 LQKENI. The CDR3, as DNA: TGTGCCAGCTCACGAGGGACTGTGAACACCGGGGAGCTGTTTTTT. This sequence encodes CASSRGTVNTGELFF.

The table lists this clone with a few counts. This CDR3 is also generated by other DNA sequences in the sample. This chain connects TRBV29-1 to TRBJ1-1; D may be TRBD1 (6 bases). This CDR3 comprises 14 residues. Germline V gene data show CDR1 as SQVTM and CDR2 as ANQGSEA. Trimming stripped 3 bases from V and 0 bases from J, with 11 bases between. This chain's CDR3 is CSVEKGVMNTEAFF. The CDR3, as DNA: TGCAGCGTTGAGAAGGGGGTGATGAACACTGAAGCTTTCTTT.

As for this clone: Within the sample, other DNA sequences also encode this same CDR3. This sequence joins TRBV30 and TRBJ2-3; perhaps TRBD1 as D (6 bases). The CDR3 is made up of 13 amino acids. The V end was cut by 0 bases, the J end by 3 bases, with 7 bases between. Germline V gene data show CDR1 as GTSNPN and CDR2 as SVGIG (reference sequence). The CDR3 coding sequence is TGTGCCTGGAGTGTAGGGGGAACAGATACGCAGTATTTT. This codes for CAWSVGGTDTQYF.

The V gene is TRBV14, the J gene TRBJ2-1; 7 nucleotides line up with TRBD2. This CDR3 is 16 amino acids long. The germline CDR1 and CDR2 sequences are SGHDN and FVKESK. The J segment lost 2 bases and the V segment lost 6 bases, leaving 10 bases of the junction unmatched. DNA of the CDR3: TGTGCCAGCAGACCAAATAGCGGGTTGACCTACAATGAGCAGTTCTTC. Translated, it gives CASRPNSGLTYNEQFF. Drawing the rest from reference TRBV14 and TRBJ2-1, the complete variable domain is EAGVTQFPSHSVIEKGQTVTLRCDPISGHDNLYWYRRVMGKEIKFLLHFVKESKQDESGMPNNRFLAERTGGTYSTLKVQPAELEDSGVYFCASRPNSGLTYNEQFFGPGTRLTVL.

This clone was seen only a few times. The rearrangement links TRBV5-1 to TRBJ2-7, with 8 bases lining up with TRBD1. The CDR3 has 18 residues. V shed 1 base, J shed 2 bases, and the junction held 14 bases outside the gene matches. Germline CDR1 and CDR2: SGHRS and YFSETQ. CDR3 sequence (DNA): TGCGCCAGCAGCTTGCGTCCCTCGTCGGGACAGGAAGCCTACGAGCAGTACTTC. Amino acids: CASSLRPSSGQEAYEQYF.

In this sample, this clone turned up a few times. The gene calls are TRBV18 and TRBJ1-1, with 9 bases fitting TRBD1. V lost 2 bases to trimming and J lost 4 bases; unmatched junction nucleotides: 8. The CDR3 loop spans 16 amino acids. Germline V CDR1 and CDR2: KGHSH, LQKENI. In nucleotides, the CDR3 is TGTGCCAGCTCACCAGTGGGTCGGACAGGGGCCACTGAAGCTTTCTTT. This codes for CASSPVGRTGATEAFF.

V is TRBV19 and J is TRBJ2-7; 11 bases fit TRBD2. J lost 3 bases, V lost 7 bases, and 5 bases had no gene match. CDR1 is LNHDA, CDR2 SQIVND, per germline (reference sequence). This CDR3 contains 14 residues. The CDR3 reads CASTGTSGLYEQYF. The CDR3 coding sequence is TGTGCCAGTACCGGGACTAGCGGCCTCTACGAGCAGTACTTC.

The chain combines TRBV2 with TRBJ2-1; no reliable D call. V lost 7 bases to trimming and J lost 4 bases, with 5 bases between them. The CDR3 is made up of 11 amino acids. Germline V gene lookup returns CDR1 SNHLY and CDR2 FYNNEI. Here the CDR3 reads CASTFYNEQFF. The CDR3, as DNA: TGTGCCAGCACCTTTTACAATGAGCAGTTCTTC. Variable domain in full (rest from reference TRBV2 and TRBJ2-1): EPEVTQTPSHQVTQMGQEVILRCVPISNHLYFYWYRQILGQKVEFLVSFYNNEISEKSEIFDDQFSVERPDGSNFTLKIRSTKLEDSAMYFCASTFYNEQFFGPGTRLTVL.

This clone was recorded a few times. The chain is built from TRBV5-6 and TRBJ1-2; D not resolved. The CDR3 sequence is 14 residues long. Germline values: CDR1 SGHDT, CDR2 YYEEEE. Deletions cut 4 bases from V and 3 bases from J, with 13 bases between. CDR3 sequence: CASSLPPHDYGYTF. DNA of the CDR3: TGTGCCAGCAGCCTACCACCTCATGACTATGGCTACACCTTC.

This clone was seen a handful of times. In DNA form, the CDR3 reads TGTGCTAGTGGTGGCAGGGAGGGGACTGAAGCTTTCTTT. It specifies CASGGREGTEAFF. The chain recombines TRBV12-5 with TRBJ1-1, with D possibly being TRBD1 (5 bases). CDR3 length equals 13 residues. The ends were cut back, 5 bases at V and 5 bases at J, with 12 bases in the middle. CDR1 and CDR2 (germline): LGHNT, FRNRAP.